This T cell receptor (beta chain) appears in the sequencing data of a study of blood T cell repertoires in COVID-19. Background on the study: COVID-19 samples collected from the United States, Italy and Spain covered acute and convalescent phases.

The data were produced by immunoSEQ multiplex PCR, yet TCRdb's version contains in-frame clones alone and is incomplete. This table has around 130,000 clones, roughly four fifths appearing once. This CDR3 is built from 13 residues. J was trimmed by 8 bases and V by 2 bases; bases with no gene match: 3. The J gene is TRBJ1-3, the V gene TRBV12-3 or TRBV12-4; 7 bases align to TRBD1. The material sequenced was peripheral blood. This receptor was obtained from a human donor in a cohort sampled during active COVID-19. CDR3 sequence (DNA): TGTGCCAGCAGTTTACCCAGGGGGGACACCATATATTTT. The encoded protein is CASSLPRGDTIYF.